This passage covers 22 T cell receptor beta chains from one sample sequenced in a study of radiation and T cells in renal cell carcinoma. The data were produced by immunoSEQ multiplex PCR, yet TCRdb's version contains in-frame clones alone and is incomplete. The sample holds tens of thousands of clones, 85% seen once. Time point indicated: blood 4 weeks post-SBRT, at nephrectomy. Treatment in this sample: 15 Gy SBRT to primary tumor, nephrectomy 4 weeks later. Here the sequenced sample was blood, taken from a patient whose treatment included radiotherapy and nephrectomy. Every receptor here comes from a man in his forties or fifties with renal cell carcinoma.

V usage is TRBV27 and J usage is TRBJ2-7, with 7 bases fitting TRBD1. Germline values: CDR1 MNHEY, CDR2 SMNVEV (reference sequence). The CDR3 consists of 14 residues. The ends lost 3 bases at V and 2 bases at J; junction bases unmatched: 4. Here the CDR3 reads CASSFGDSTYEQYF. The CDR3, as DNA: TGTGCCAGCAGTTTTGGGGACAGTACCTACGAGCAGTACTTC.

V and J are TRBV6-5 and TRBJ2-7; D is unclear. Germline V lookup: CDR1 MNHEY, CDR2 SVGAGI. The CDR3 contains 13 residues. V gave up 6 bases and J gave up 0 bases, with 9 bases separating them. The CDR3 protein is CASSPPTSYEQYF. The DNA for the CDR3 is TGTGCCAGCAGCCCCCCGACCTCCTACGAGCAGTACTTC.

V usage is TRBV28 and J usage is TRBJ2-7; 9 bases map to TRBD1. This CDR3 comprises 14 residues. Germline CDR1 and CDR2: MDHEN and SYDVKM. V shed 6 bases and J 6 bases; nucleotides not matched to a gene: 9. The CDR3 protein is CASSPGDRAPEQYF. CDR3 DNA sequence: TGTGCCAGCAGCCCCGGGGACAGGGCCCCCGAGCAGTACTTC. Looking up the rest from reference TRBV28 and TRBJ2-7 gives the full variable domain: DVKVTQSSRYLVKRTGEKVFLECVQDMDHENMFWYRQDPGLGLRLIYFSYDVKMKEKGDIPEGYSVSREKKERFSLILESASTNQTSMYLCASSPGDRAPEQYFGPGTRLTVT.

The chain couples TRBV30 to TRBJ1-2; D unresolved. Germline assignment: CDR1 GTSNPN and CDR2 SVGIG (reference sequence). Trimming left V 3 bases short and J 0 bases short, with 17 bases between. The CDR3 covers 16 residues. CDR3 loop: CAWSGVLEIANYGYTF. In DNA form, the CDR3 reads TGTGCCTGGAGCGGGGTGTTGGAGATAGCTAACTATGGCTACACCTTC. Based on the CDR3 plus reference TRBV30 and TRBJ1-2, the full variable domain is SQTIHQWPATLVQPVGSPLSLECTVEGTSNPNLYWYRQAAGRGLQLLFYSVGIGQISSEVPQNLSASRPQDRQFILSSKKLLLSDSGFYLCAWSGVLEIANYGYTFGSGTRLTVV.

V usage is TRBV5-1 and J usage is TRBJ1-5; D call uncertain. This CDR3 is 16 amino acids long. V lost 0 bases to trimming and J lost 0 bases, with 10 bases between them. Germline loops: CDR1 SGHRS, CDR2 YFSETQ. CDR3 DNA sequence: TGCGCCAGCAGCTTGGGGCAGGACTATAGCAATCAGCCCCAGCATTTT. Encoded protein: CASSLGQDYSNQPQHF.

The genes are TRBV28 and TRBJ1-5; no reliable D call. Germline lookup yields CDR1 MDHEN and CDR2 SYDVKM. The CDR3 runs to 14 residues. V was cut by 8 bases and J by 1 base, with 12 bases left in between. CDR3 in DNA: TGTGCCAGCTACCTACGGGGAAGCAATCAGCCCCAGCATTTT. Translation gives CASYLRGSNQPQHF.

The chain is built from TRBV19 and TRBJ2-2, with D unclear. Germline V gives CDR1 LNHDA, CDR2 SQIVND (reference sequence). The CDR3 covers 12 residues. The V gene lost 6 bases and the J gene lost 2 bases, with 4 bases spanning the gap. This CDR3 reads CASRDNTGELFF. In DNA, the CDR3 is TGTGCCAGTAGGGACAACACCGGGGAGCTGTTTTTT.

This clone was seen more than once but under ten times. The CDR3 sequence: CASSETGQKAYNEQFF. The CDR3 bases are TGTGCCAGCAGCGAAACGGGACAGAAAGCCTACAATGAGCAGTTCTTC. The chain combines TRBV9 with TRBJ2-1; TRBD1 aligns across 7 bases. CDR1 is SGDLS, CDR2 YYNGEE, per germline. Trimming removed 3 bases from V and 2 bases from J; junction bases left unmatched: 8. The CDR3 has 16 amino acids.

This sequence joins TRBV28 and TRBJ1-2, with 7 positions matching TRBD1. The CDR3 spans 10 residues. In germline, CDR1 is MDHEN, CDR2 SYDVKM. The J segment lost 13 bases and the V segment lost 5 bases, leaving 4 bases of the junction unmatched. CDR3 loop: CASSDRVLTF. CDR3 bases: TGTGCCAGCAGTGACAGGGTTCTCACCTTC.

The table lists this clone with a few counts. The sample contains more than one DNA sequence encoding this CDR3. The chain joins TRBV27 to TRBJ2-2, with 9 bases aligning to TRBD2. The CDR3 spans 14 residues. Germline V gene lookup returns CDR1 MNHEY and CDR2 SMNVEV (reference sequence). With 3 bases clipped from V and 7 bases from J, the junction kept 3 bases outside the gene matches. The DNA for the CDR3 is TGTGCCAGCAGTTTTAGCGGGGGTGGCGGGGAGCTGTTTTTT. This gives the protein CASSFSGGGGELFF.

The J gene is TRBJ2-7, the V gene TRBV14; D gene unclear. Between the trimmed V and J ends, which lost 0 bases and 7 bases, there was a span of 13 bases. Per the germline V gene, CDR1 is SGHDN and CDR2 is FVKESK. The CDR3 is made up of 14 amino acids. CDR3 in DNA: TGTGCCAGCAGCCAAGACTGGTCGGGTAGGGAGCAGTACTTC. Translated: CASSQDWSGREQYF.

The chain is built from TRBV6-4 and TRBJ2-7, with TRBD1 matching 11 bases. CDR3 length equals 14 residues. In germline, CDR1 is MRHNA, CDR2 SNTAGT. The V gene end was trimmed by 3 bases and the J gene end by 7 bases; junction bases not matched to a gene: 5. Here the CDR3 reads CASSERTGGREQYF. DNA for the CDR3: TGTGCCAGCAGTGAGCGGACAGGGGGCAGGGAGCAGTACTTC.

The chain uses TRBV16 and TRBJ2-7; possible D gene TRBD2, 5 bases. Germline lookup yields CDR1 KGHSY and CDR2 FQNENV. V was pared by 0 bases and J by 8 bases, with 8 bases between. The CDR3 totals 12 residues. The CDR3 nucleotides read TGTGCCAGCAGCCAATCAAGAGGGAAGCAGTACTTC. Translated, it gives CASSQSRGKQYF.

V usage is TRBV19 and J usage is TRBJ1-5, with TRBD1 matching over 8 bases. CDR3 length equals 18 residues. Germline CDR1 and CDR2: LNHDA and SQIVND (reference sequence). V shed 4 bases, J shed 4 bases, and the junction held 15 bases outside the gene matches. The CDR3 DNA reads as TGTGCCAGTAGTAGTTCCCTGACAGGGGCGGCGGGAAATCAGCCCCAGCATTTT. It yields the protein CASSSSLTGAAGNQPQHF.

The J gene is TRBJ2-1, the V gene TRBV5-1; 7 positions agree with TRBD1. The CDR3 loop spans 13 amino acids. Germline V lookup: CDR1 SGHRS, CDR2 YFSETQ. After removal of 7 bases from V and 1 base from J, the junction contained 2 bases not matched to a gene. The DNA for the CDR3 is TGCGCCAGCCAGACAGGGTCCTACAATGAGCAGTTCTTC. It translates to CASQTGSYNEQFF. The whole variable domain, remainder taken from reference TRBV5-1 and TRBJ2-1, is KAGVTQTPRYLIKTRGQQVTLSCSPISGHRSVSWYQQTPGQGLQFLFEYFSETQRNKGNFPGRFSGRQFSNSRSEMNVSTLELGDSALYLCASQTGSYNEQFFGPGTRLTVL.

CDR3 DNA sequence: TGCGCCAGCACGGCGGGTTCGAACACCGGGGAGCTGTTTTTT. Amino acid sequence: CASTAGSNTGELFF. V is TRBV5-1 and J is TRBJ2-2, with D maybe TRBD2 (5 bases). This CDR3 is built from 14 residues. Germline CDR1 and CDR2: SGHRS and YFSETQ. V was cut by 6 bases and J by 0 bases, with 9 bases left in between. Based on the CDR3 plus reference TRBV5-1 and TRBJ2-2, the full variable domain is KAGVTQTPRYLIKTRGQQVTLSCSPISGHRSVSWYQQTPGQGLQFLFEYFSETQRNKGNFPGRFSGRQFSNSRSEMNVSTLELGDSALYLCASTAGSNTGELFFGEGSRLTVL.

The rearrangement joins TRBV5-6 to TRBJ2-3, with 7 nucleotides matching TRBD2. With V trimmed by 8 bases and J by 5 bases, 5 bases remained unmatched. Germline CDR1 reads SGHDT; CDR2 reads YYEEEE. The CDR3 totals 12 residues. The CDR3 bases are TGTGCCAGTAACTCGGGGGGAGATACGCAGTATTTT. It yields the protein CASNSGGDTQYF.

V and J are TRBV10-3 and TRBJ2-3, with D possibly being TRBD2 (5 bases). Germline CDR1 and CDR2: ENHRY and SYGVKD. V lost 3 bases and J lost 2, with 12 bases in between. The CDR3 spans 15 residues. CDR3: CAISDSREITDTQYF. For the CDR3, the DNA is TGTGCCATCAGTGATTCGAGGGAGATCACAGATACGCAGTATTTT.

In DNA form, the CDR3 reads TGTGCCAGCAGTGGGCCAGCCGTGACCCAGCATTTT. It specifies CASSGPAVTQHF. The J gene is TRBJ1-5, the V gene TRBV6-1; D unresolved. This CDR3 is built from 12 residues. Trimming pared 4 bases from V and 11 bases from J, leaving 12 bases between. Germline loops: CDR1 MNHNS, CDR2 SASEGT.

The V gene is TRBV19, the J gene TRBJ1-5; TRBD1 might be the D (6 bases). Germline CDR1 and CDR2: LNHDA and SQIVND (reference sequence). There are 15 residues in the CDR3. The ends were cut back, 5 bases at V and 0 bases at J, with 11 bases in the middle. CDR3 region: CASSRRDISNQPQHF. The DNA for the CDR3 is TGTGCCAGTAGTCGTCGGGACATTAGCAATCAGCCCCAGCATTTT.

This clone was detected once. This chain uses TRBV30 with TRBJ1-1, with TRBD1 matching 7 bases. The CDR3 runs 13 residues. Germline V gives CDR1 GTSNPN, CDR2 SVGIG (reference sequence). Trimming removed 3 bases from V and 1 base from J; junction bases left unmatched: 2. CDR3 sequence reads: CAWSRDRNTEAFF. The CDR3, as DNA: TGTGCCTGGAGCCGGGACAGGAACACTGAAGCTTTCTTT.

The chain links TRBV9 to TRBJ2-2; D is unclear. The CDR3 is 14 residues long. Germline assignment: CDR1 SGDLS and CDR2 YYNGEE. Trimming took 4 bases from V and 5 from J, leaving 12 bases between them. CDR3 sequence (DNA): TGTGCCAGCAGCCCCCCCTCAGTGACCGGGGAGCTGTTTTTT. Residues: CASSPPSVTGELFF.